One T cell receptor (beta chain) is described in this entry. Its antigen remains unidentified. Base qualities were left out, and no much larger clone turns up one base away. V is shortened by 0 bases, J by 10 bases, and the region joining them spans 5 bases. CDR1 and CDR2, looked up from the germline V gene, are SGHDT and YYEEEE. The CDR3, from cysteine to phenylalanine, totals 11 residues. CDR3 DNA only is kept here, 33 bases in frame from base 1. The data were obtained in a study of blood T cell repertoires in COVID-19 (dated by TCRdb to 2020 to 2021). In the study overall: Samples covering the acute and convalescent phases of COVID-19 were provided by collaborators in the United States, Italy and Spain. The material from the prospective study consisted of cDNA or gDNA derived from T cells, B-cell-depleted T cells, or PBMCs. Subjects who had been exposed to COVID-19, were actively infected with it, or had recovered from it provided the deeply sampled blood TCRbeta repertoires that made up the dataset. A freely available public database, intended as a resource for researchers studying the immune response to SARS-CoV-2, is where the repertoires were released. Samples were obtained from the ongoing ImmuneRACE study (first 160 participants) and from over 1,000 subjects provided by 6 global collaborators. Sample metadata almost always included a de-identified subject ID, COVID-19 status, age in years and sex. HLA class I and class II types, where available, came from metadata supplied by the sample provider rather than from assay-based typing.

What the authors observed across the whole study: The quantity of clinical and demographic metadata differed by source and by participant and was supplied without curation.

One collaborating source in Seattle enrolled patients while the patients were actively infected and followed the patients over time throughout the course of disease. Whole blood was collected in K2EDTA tubes by collaborating institutions according to the institutions' own protocols. For TCRbeta analysis, collaborator samples were shipped as frozen whole blood, as isolated PBMCs, or as DNA extracted from either sample type. TCRbeta CDR3 regions were amplified from genomic DNA using the immunoSEQ Assay, a bias-controlled multiplex PCR. Per the source publication's procedure: Within the assay, amplification of reference gene primers was used to estimate how many nucleated cells each sample contained. To quantify the absolute abundance of each unique TCRbeta CDR3 rearrangement, sequence reads were collapsed and filtered. For each sample, productive Simpson clonality was calculated by taking the square root of Simpson's diversity index across productive rearrangements. The table comes from immuneACCESS by way of TCRdb, which keeps in-frame sequences with V and J called. Part of the clones is missing from these tables; in studies checked, under half for an unresolved V gene and the rest for unknown reasons. From that table come the V and J calls and clone size; the DNA was used to work out D and trimming. The sample includes 200,000 to 250,000 clones, with around 89% observed a single time. Roughly 2.5% of the sample comes from the top ten.

Sequencing input: peripheral blood. Here the chain combines TRBV5-6 and TRBJ2-1; the D segment cannot be called with confidence. This TCR derives from a man aged 25-45 years with COVID-19, enrolled during active disease. At the DNA level, the sequence is TGTGCCAGCAGCTTGGGGGCCGAGCAGTTCTTC. Its protein reads: CASSLGAEQFF.